This TCR beta chain stems from a study of spatial heterogeneity in lung cancer (dated by TCRdb to about 2019). Looking at the study overall: More beta-chain than alpha-chain transcripts were consistently detected, likely reflecting higher beta-chain transcript abundance. In the raw uncorrected reads, each unique combination of TCR and UMI appeared more than ten times on average. The study quantitatively compared TCR alpha and beta repertoires across multiple tumor regions, matched nontumor lung and blood in non-small cell lung cancer. Nonsynonymous mutation counts, determined by whole-exome sequencing of tumor tissue, were related to features of the TCR repertoire. At surgery, some 200 tumor regions, around 68 matched nontumor lung samples and more than 50 PBMC samples were TCR-sequenced for both alpha and beta chains.

The time point tag for this specimen amounts to: sample taken at primary tumor resection. TCR sequencing used whole RNA extracted from tumor and nontumor lung tissue, or from cryopreserved PBMC samples, without cell sorting. Samples were obtained from roughly 72 patients with early-stage, untreated non-small cell lung cancer from the lung TRACERx cohort. Only patients for whom sufficient RNA was available from at least two tumor regions were selected for TCR sequencing. Before being selected, tumor and adjacent nontumor lung specimens were reviewed by a lung pathologist. The CDR3 runs 12 amino acids, cysteine and phenylalanine included. The read is trimmed to its CDR3 DNA, 36 bases read in frame from base 1. V loses 6 bases, J loses 1 base, and the germline ends lie 7 bases apart. CDR1 and CDR2, per the germline V gene, are SNHLY and FYNNEI. This clonotype appeared many times. There is no known antigen for this receptor. No much larger clone exists at a distance of one base, and base qualities are not known.

Library prep was done by 5' RACE. TCRdb records NextSeq 500 as the sequencer. The TCR library protocol attached a unique molecular identifier to each TCR cDNA molecule to allow correction of PCR and sequencing errors. Per the authors' processing: Decombinator tools were used for TCR identification, UMI-based error correction and CDR3 extraction. TCRs above a frequency of 2 per 1,000, corresponding to the top 1% of the tumor frequency distribution, were defined as expanded. Rényi diversity was computed with the R vegan package after subsampling each repertoire 100 times to 5,000 TCRs. CDR3 similarity networks were constructed using string-kernel similarity of amino acid triplets, with links drawn between CDR3s whose pairwise similarity was above 0.82. Through fastp at Q25 and MiXCR, TCRdb rebuilt clones from the public reads, retaining in-frame beta chains. CDR3 protein sequences are deduplicated, and each keeps its most common genes and DNA. The V and J calls follow TCRdb's processing rather than the paper's. This sample holds approximately 7,000 distinct CDR3 sequences; about 3.9% were observed only once. 20% to 25% of the sample rests with the top ten.

General study outcomes and caveats: Additional single-cell paired TCR alpha and beta sequencing was considered necessary to confirm, at a functional level, the hypothesis that regional TCRs recognize regional mutations.

The source is a female donor with early-stage non-small cell lung cancer. The V and J genes are TRBV2 and TRBJ2-7, with no confident D gene call. The sequences come from normal lung tissue next to the tumor, collected at surgery. Here the CDR3 is given as CASRERSYEQYF. The sequenced DNA: TGTGCCAGCAGGGAACGGTCCTACGAGCAGTACTTC.